These 26 T cell receptor beta chains were all obtained from the same sample, sequenced in a study of blood T cell repertoires in COVID-19. The repertoire was sequenced with immunoSEQ multiplex PCR; TCRdb's copy has only in-frame clones and lacks some. The data hold roughly 180,000 clones, with 81% observed a single time. What was sequenced was PBMCs or T cells enriched from blood (not recorded which). The source of these receptors is a woman between 40 and 50 years old with acute COVID-19.

This clone appeared a few times. The chain is built from TRBV7-3 and TRBJ1-1; D gene uncertain. V was trimmed by 4 bases and J by 4 bases, leaving 10 bases between them. CDR3 length: 13 residues. The germline CDR1 and CDR2 sequences are SGHTA and FQGTGA. The CDR3 loop is CASSSQRGTEAFF. In DNA, the CDR3 is TGTGCCAGCAGCTCCCAGCGAGGCACTGAAGCTTTCTTT.

In nucleotides, the CDR3 is TGTGCCAGCAGCTTGGGAGGGAGCACAGGTGAGCAGTTCTTC. Protein product: CASSLGGSTGEQFF. The gene calls are TRBV7-3 and TRBJ2-1, with 7 bases that match TRBD2. The CDR3 is 14 amino acids. CDR1 SGHTA and CDR2 FQGTGA come from the germline V gene. Germline trimming cut 3 bases from V and 9 bases from J; bases unmatched to any gene: 8.

The chain combines TRBV15 with TRBJ2-3; 10 bases agree with TRBD2. This CDR3 region has 17 residues. The germline V gene encodes CDR1 LNHNV and CDR2 YYDKDF (reference sequence). The trim removed 0 bases at V and 2 bases at J, leaving 5 bases unmatched. The CDR3 protein is CATSRDNLAGDTDTQYF. CDR3 coding DNA: TGTGCCACCAGCAGAGATAACCTAGCGGGAGACACAGATACGCAGTATTTT.

In its sample, this clone was seen once. The V and J genes are TRBV19 and TRBJ1-5, with TRBD1 matching 8 bases. Unmatched junction bases numbered 7, after V lost 4 bases and J lost 2 bases. The V gene's germline CDR1 is LNHDA and CDR2 SQIVND (reference sequence). CDR3 length: 16 amino acids. The CDR3 region is CASSKEGQVGNQPQHF. In DNA form, the CDR3 reads TGTGCCAGTAGTAAAGAGGGACAGGTTGGCAATCAGCCCCAGCATTTT.

The V and J genes are TRBV6-5 and TRBJ2-2; D possibly corresponds to TRBD2 (5 bases). V dropped 5 bases and J dropped 0 bases, with 10 bases sitting between them. The CDR3 is 15 residues long. The germline V gene encodes CDR1 MNHEY and CDR2 SVGAGI. Here the CDR3 reads CASSRKLANTGELFF. The CDR3 DNA sequence: TGTGCCAGCAGTCGTAAACTAGCGAACACCGGGGAGCTGTTTTTT.

The table lists this clone with a count of one. The chain carries TRBV10-3 and TRBJ2-7; the D gene is possibly TRBD2 (6 bases). Germline CDR1 reads ENHRY; CDR2 reads SYGVKD. V lost 10 bases and J 2 bases, leaving 12 bases between the germline ends. The CDR3 covers 12 residues. DNA of the CDR3: TGTGCCACCAGAGGACTAACCTACGAGCAGTACTTC. Amino acid sequence: CATRGLTYEQYF.

The chain joins TRBV12-3 or TRBV12-4 to TRBJ1-2; 8 nucleotides match TRBD1. This CDR3 spans 13 amino acids. The V and J ends lost 6 bases and 5 bases, in that order; junction bases with no gene match: 5. The CDR3 DNA reads as TGTGCCAGCAGCGGACAGGGAGAATATGGCTACACCTTC. This encodes CASSGQGEYGYTF.

The DNA of the CDR3 is TGTGCCAGCAGCCGTCGGGCAGGGGGCGACACCGGGGAGCTGTTTTTT. This codes for CASSRRAGGDTGELFF. The chain carries TRBV27 and TRBJ2-2; 8 nucleotides align to TRBD1. CDR3 size: 16 residues. Unmatched junction bases numbered 9, after V lost 6 bases and J lost 3 bases. CDR1 MNHEY and CDR2 SMNVEV come from the germline V gene (reference sequence).

This clone is a singleton in its sample. The V call is TRBV19, the J call TRBJ1-3; no clear D gene. The CDR3 is made up of 11 amino acids. The V gene's germline CDR1 is LNHDA and CDR2 SQIVND (reference sequence). Between the trimmed V and J ends, which lost 5 bases and 3 bases, there was a span of 2 bases. The DNA for the CDR3 is TGTGCCAGTAGTTATGGAAACACCATATATTTT. Its translation: CASSYGNTIYF.

V usage is TRBV29-1 and J usage is TRBJ1-5, with a possible D match to TRBD1 (5 bases). Trimming took off 6 bases at V and 2 bases at J, with 14 bases between the two ends. The CDR3 is made up of 14 amino acids. The V gene's germline CDR1 is SQVTM and CDR2 ANQGSEA. CDR3 in amino acids: CSVVAGDGNQPQHF. In nucleotides, the CDR3 is TGCAGCGTCGTGGCGGGGGATGGCAATCAGCCCCAGCATTTT.

The CDR3 DNA sequence: TGTGCCAGTACCCAGGGGGAAGCCTACAATGAGCAGTTCTTC. Translated: CASTQGEAYNEQFF. V is TRBV19 and J is TRBJ2-1; TRBD1 matches at 7 bases. Losses at the gene ends were 7 bases for V and 2 bases for J; bases not matched to a gene: 5. The CDR3 runs to 14 residues. Germline values: CDR1 LNHDA, CDR2 SQIVND (reference sequence). Full variable domain (remainder filled in from reference TRBV19 and TRBJ2-1): DGGITQSPKYLFRKEGQNVTLSCEQNLNHDAMYWYRQDPGQGLRLIYYSQIVNDFQKGDIAEGYSVSREKKESFPLTVTSAQKNPTAFYLCASTQGEAYNEQFFGPGTRLTVL.

V is TRBV2 and J is TRBJ1-4; 7 bases are shared with TRBD1. V was pared by 2 bases and J by 12 bases, with 12 bases of the junction left unmatched. The CDR3 totals 15 residues. The V gene's germline CDR1 is SNHLY and CDR2 FYNNEI. CDR3 nucleotide sequence: TGTGCCAGCAGTGAACCGGACCCCGAGGGGGCGGAACTGTTTTTT. Translating gives CASSEPDPEGAELFF.

V and J are TRBV12-5 and TRBJ2-2; 7 nucleotides line up with TRBD1. V was clipped by 5 bases and J by 3 bases; unmatched bases: 21. This CDR3 region has 20 residues. Germline V CDR1 and CDR2: LGHNT, FRNRAP. The CDR3 DNA follows: TGTGCTAGTGGTCCGACAGGGCCATCTCCCAACCGAAGGGACACCGGGGAGCTGTTTTTT. This encodes CASGPTGPSPNRRDTGELFF.

The V and J genes are TRBV5-1 and TRBJ2-7; 8 bases are a match to TRBD1. Trimming cost V 3 bases and J 7 bases; bases outside gene matches: 3. Germline values: CDR1 SGHRS, CDR2 YFSETQ. The CDR3 length is 12 residues. CDR3 amino acids: CASSYTGGEQYF. The DNA of the CDR3 is TGCGCCAGCAGCTACACAGGGGGAGAGCAGTACTTC.

The V and J genes are TRBV28 and TRBJ1-2, with a weak D call TRBD1 (6 bases). The V gene's germline CDR1 is MDHEN and CDR2 SYDVKM. The CDR3 covers 14 residues. V lost 10 bases, J lost 2 bases, and 17 bases lay in between. The CDR3 loop is CATLLGQPNYGYTF. In DNA, the CDR3 is TGTGCCACCCTCCTTGGACAGCCCAACTATGGCTACACCTTC.

The rearrangement links TRBV18 to TRBJ1-5; the D gene is possibly TRBD1 (5 bases). The CDR3 has 18 residues. Germline CDR1 is KGHSH and CDR2 is LQKENI. Trimming pared 5 bases from V and 0 bases from J, leaving 20 bases between. The DNA for the CDR3 is TGTGCCAGCTCAATCGGTGTCGGGGGGGAGGATAGCAATCAGCCCCAGCATTTT. Its protein product is CASSIGVGGEDSNQPQHF.

The chain links TRBV30 to TRBJ2-2; D is unresolved. V was cut by 2 bases and J by 3 bases, with 4 bases left in between. In germline, CDR1 is GTSNPN, CDR2 SVGIG (reference sequence). The CDR3 totals 12 residues. The CDR3 spells CAWSRYTGELFF. Here the CDR3 DNA reads TGTGCCTGGAGTCGTTACACCGGGGAGCTGTTTTTT.

In DNA form, the CDR3 reads TGTGCCTGGAGTGCAGGACATAATATAGAGACAGATACGCAGTATTTT. It translates to CAWSAGHNIETDTQYF. The chain recombines TRBV30 with TRBJ2-3; D perhaps matches TRBD1 (5 bases). Germline V lookup: CDR1 GTSNPN, CDR2 SVGIG (reference sequence). The CDR3 sequence is 16 residues long. V was pared by 1 base and J by 3 bases, with 17 bases between.

Written as DNA, the CDR3 is TGTGCCAGCAGCATAGGACTAGCGCCAGGAGATACGCAGTATTTT. It translates to CASSIGLAPGDTQYF. The rearrangement links TRBV7-9 to TRBJ2-3, with TRBD2 identical over 9 bases. V was clipped by 5 bases and J by 5 bases; unmatched bases: 8. Germline CDR1 is SEHNR and CDR2 is FQNEAQ (reference sequence). The CDR3 consists of 15 residues. Drawing the rest from reference TRBV7-9 and TRBJ2-3, the complete variable domain is DTGVSQNPRHKITKRGQNVTFRCDPISEHNRLYWYRQTLGQGPEFLTYFQNEAQLEKSRLLSDRFSAERPKGSFSTLEIQRTEQGDSAMYLCASSIGLAPGDTQYFGPGTRLTVL.

The genes are TRBV3-1 (or the pseudogene TRBV3-2) and TRBJ1-1; D possibly corresponds to TRBD1 (5 bases). Between the trimmed V and J ends, which lost 1 base and 4 bases, there was a span of 10 bases. Per the germline V gene, CDR1 is LGHDT and CDR2 is YNNKEL (reference sequence). The CDR3 consists of 14 residues. CDR3 DNA: TGTGCCAGCAGCCAAGTTCAGGGATCCACTGAAGCTTTCTTT. This gives the protein CASSQVQGSTEAFF.

This rearrangement joins TRBV11-3 to TRBJ2-2, with 9 bases aligning to TRBD2. The CDR3 contains 16 residues. In germline, CDR1 is SGHNT, CDR2 YENEEA. J was trimmed by 4 bases and V by 6 bases; bases with no gene match: 9. The CDR3 region has the DNA TGTGCCAGCAGTCAAGGTGCGGGAGGGGTCACCGGGGAGCTGTTTTTT. Encoded protein: CASSQGAGGVTGELFF.

This clone was observed a few times. The chain is built from TRBV10-3 and TRBJ2-7; 8 nucleotides match TRBD1. The CDR3 is 14 amino acids. Germline CDR1 is ENHRY and CDR2 is SYGVKD. The J segment lost 0 bases and the V segment lost 6 bases, leaving 4 bases of the junction unmatched. The CDR3 DNA sequence: TGTGCCATCAGCAGGACAGGGAGCTCCTACGAGCAGTACTTC. Translated, it gives CAISRTGSSYEQYF.

This chain joins TRBV30 and TRBJ1-3, with D tentatively TRBD1 (5 bases). CDR1 GTSNPN and CDR2 SVGIG come from the germline V gene (reference sequence). The CDR3 covers 13 residues. The V end lost 1 base, the J end lost 10 bases, and 14 bases lay between the germline ends. The CDR3 DNA follows: TGTGCCTGGAGTGCCCGACAGCTTGGGACCATATATTTT. This translates into CAWSARQLGTIYF.

The V and J genes are TRBV7-8 and TRBJ2-7, with 9 bases that match TRBD2. The CDR3 has 15 residues. Trimming cost V 1 base and J 0 bases; bases outside gene matches: 1. The germline gives CDR1 SGHVS, CDR2 FQNEAQ. In nucleotides, the CDR3 is TGTGCCAGCAGCTTAGTAGCGGGAGTCTCCTACGAGCAGTACTTC. This sequence encodes CASSLVAGVSYEQYF.

This clone was counted only a few times. The chain couples TRBV28 to TRBJ1-3; perhaps TRBD1 as D (6 bases). The germline V and J ends were trimmed by 8 bases and 2 bases, with 13 bases remaining between them. Germline lookup yields CDR1 MDHEN and CDR2 SYDVKM. The length of the CDR3 is 14 residues. The CDR3 nucleotides read TGTGCCAGCCAGGGGTTTGGGGCTGGAAACACCATATATTTT. Translation: CASQGFGAGNTIYF.

This clone appeared a few times. J is TRBJ1-2 and V is TRBV3-1 (or the pseudogene TRBV3-2), with TRBD1 identical over 10 bases. The germline V gene has CDR1 LGHDT and CDR2 YNNKEL (reference sequence). The V and J ends lost 4 bases and 5 bases, in that order; junction bases with no gene match: 16. The CDR3 covers 18 residues. For the CDR3, the DNA is TGTGCCAGCAGCCTACCGGGACAGGGGAGAGAGATGGGGTATGGCTACACCTTC. This translates into CASSLPGQGREMGYGYTF.